This TCR beta chain was identified in a study of blood T cell repertoires in COVID-19. As for the study in general: Nucleic acid was either cDNA or gDNA, and it came from T cells, B-cell-depleted T cells, or PBMCs.

Per the original methods: Amplification of reference gene primers was used by the study to estimate nucleated cell counts. Produced via immunoSEQ multiplex PCR; TCRdb's table is partial and in-frame only. That table gives V, J and clone size, and the DNA gave D and trimming. The table lists approximately 220,000 clones, 70% to 90% of them singletons. Living in roughly 23 US areas, the participants were between roughly 18 and 90 years of age. Researchers sorted participants into cohorts using their self-reported clinical history. Germline V gene sequence: CDR1 DFQATT, CDR2 SNEGSKA (reference sequence). The CDR3 totals 15 residues. V was pared by 3 bases and J by 1 base, with 13 bases between.

Sample: PBMCs or T cells enriched from blood (not recorded which). The clonotype originates from a woman aged 40 to 55 with acute COVID-19. The chain joins TRBV20-1 to TRBJ2-1; D may be TRBD1 (6 bases). Here the CDR3 DNA reads TGCAGTGCTAGTGTGGACAGTGAGTCCTACAATGAGCAGTTCTTC. It yields the protein CSASVDSESYNEQFF.